The T cell receptor beta chain under discussion was sequenced for a study of cytomegalovirus exposure and HLA in healthy donors. Broader study findings: Researchers catalogued approximately 170 TCR beta chains as cytomegalovirus-associated. TCR clusters originating in the first cohort tended to co-occur in the 100 to 150 validation repertoires, according to a later analysis.

CDR1 SGDLS and CDR2 YYNGEE come from the germline V gene. The CDR3 is made up of 13 amino acids. Trimming cost V 4 bases and J 6 bases, with 13 bases left between them. The method was immunoSEQ multiplex PCR; TCRdb's version includes in-frame clones alone and lacks a portion of them. This table holds 200,000 to 250,000 clones, roughly 88% found once. Worth noting for this clone: Its antigen is not identified.

The sequence derives from a woman aged 25 to 39 in good health and CMV-seropositive. Sequenced input: PBMCs. The chain recombines TRBV9 with TRBJ1-2; D unclear. CDR3 nucleotide sequence: TGTGCCAGCAGCACCCGATTAGATAATGGCTACACCTTC. Protein: CASSTRLDNGYTF.